This entry concerns a single T cell receptor (beta chain). This entry is derived from a study of PD-L1 blockade in urothelial cancer. Study information: When blood samples were assessed, the median T cell count was approximately 140,000.

The CDR3 length is 13 residues. Trimming stripped 1 base from V and 7 bases from J, with 9 bases between. The germline V gene has CDR1 SEHNR and CDR2 FQNEAQ (reference sequence). This sample's time point: peripheral blood 6 weeks after treatment start. Urothelial carcinoma, locally advanced or metastatic, affected the patients. Produced via immunoSEQ multiplex PCR; TCRdb's table is partial and in-frame only. The table lists more than 95,000 clones, about 84% of them singletons. The sequences come from PBMCs, collected around atezolizumab (anti-PD-L1) treatment. This TCR came from a middle-aged man with urothelial cancer. The V and J genes are TRBV7-9 and TRBJ2-3; D might be TRBD1 (5 bases). CDR3 bases: TGTGCCAGCAGCTTAGTTGGGGCAAATACGCAGTATTTT. It specifies CASSLVGANTQYF.